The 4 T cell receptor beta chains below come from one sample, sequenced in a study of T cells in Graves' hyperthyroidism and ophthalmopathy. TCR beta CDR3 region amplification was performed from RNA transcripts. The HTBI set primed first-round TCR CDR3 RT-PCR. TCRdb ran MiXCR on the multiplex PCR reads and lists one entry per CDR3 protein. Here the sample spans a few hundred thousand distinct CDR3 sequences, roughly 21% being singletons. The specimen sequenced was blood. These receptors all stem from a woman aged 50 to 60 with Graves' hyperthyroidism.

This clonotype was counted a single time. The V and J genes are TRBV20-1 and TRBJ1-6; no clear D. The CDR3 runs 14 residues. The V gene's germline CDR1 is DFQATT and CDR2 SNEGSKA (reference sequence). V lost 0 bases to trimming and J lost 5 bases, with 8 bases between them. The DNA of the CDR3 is TGCAGTGCTAGAGAGCGGCGAGATAATTCACCCCTCCACTTT. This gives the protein CSARERRDNSPLHF.

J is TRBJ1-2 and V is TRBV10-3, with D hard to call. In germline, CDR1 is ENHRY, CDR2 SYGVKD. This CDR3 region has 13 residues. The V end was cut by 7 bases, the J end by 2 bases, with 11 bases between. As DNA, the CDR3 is TGTGCCATCAATTGGGGAGGGAACTATGGCTACACCTTC. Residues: CAINWGGNYGYTF.

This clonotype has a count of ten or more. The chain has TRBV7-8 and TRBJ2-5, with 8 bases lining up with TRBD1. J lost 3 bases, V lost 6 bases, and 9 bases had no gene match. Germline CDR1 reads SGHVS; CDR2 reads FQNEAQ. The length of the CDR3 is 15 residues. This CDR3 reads CASSPTGTGKETQYF. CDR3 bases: TGTGCCAGCAGTCCTACCGGGACAGGAAAAGAGACCCAGTACTTC.

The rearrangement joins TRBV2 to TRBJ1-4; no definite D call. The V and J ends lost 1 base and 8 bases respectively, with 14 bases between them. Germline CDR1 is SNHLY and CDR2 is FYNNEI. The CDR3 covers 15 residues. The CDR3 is CASSEVRGWEEKLFF. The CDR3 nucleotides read TGTGCCAGCAGTGAAGTCCGGGGTTGGGAGGAAAAACTGTTTTTT.